The T cell receptor beta chain under discussion was sequenced for a study of Ad26.COV2.S vaccination and SARS-CoV-2 variants. Stated treatment: some 20 received Ad26.COV2.S at low or high dose, single or two shots; several received placebo; per-sample allocation not given. After the first vaccine or placebo injection, samples were drawn on day 63. TCRdb's copy holds only in-frame clones and misses some; the assay was immunoSEQ multiplex PCR. The profile shows approximately 300,000 clones, about 86% of them singletons. This TCR came from a person between 18 and 65 years old who received the Ad26.COV2.S COVID-19 vaccine or a placebo. The starting material was peripheral blood, obtained in a trial of Ad26.COV2.S vaccine versus placebo.

CDR3 coding DNA: TGTGCCAGCAGCTTAGCGCTCGGAGCGGGGGGAAGCGATGAGCAGTTCTTC. Amino acid sequence: CASSLALGAGGSDEQFF. V usage is TRBV7-9 and J usage is TRBJ2-1; 9 bases line up with TRBD2. The CDR3 totals 17 residues. Looked up from germline, CDR1 is SEHNR and CDR2 is FQNEAQ (reference sequence). After removal of 0 bases from V and 8 bases from J, the junction contained 11 bases not matched to a gene.